This T cell receptor (beta chain) was identified during a study of identical twins. Notes on the study in general: It was cross-sectional statistical analysis, not following the same donors, that the conclusions relied on.

About this clonotype itself: Its antigen is unidentified.

Germline CDR1 SNHLY, CDR2 FYNNEI. V gave up 6 bases and J gave up 2 bases, with 18 bases separating them. This CDR3 contains 16 residues. TCRdb processed the 5' RACE reads anew with MiXCR; each CDR3 protein has one entry. Here the sample spans around 1.7 million distinct CDR3 sequences, under 35% being singletons. Source material: cord blood. The receptor was derived from a newborn girl in good health. The chain combines TRBV2 with TRBJ2-3, with D perhaps TRBD2 (7 bases). This CDR3 reads CASRRGGLPHTDTQYF. As DNA, the CDR3 is TGTGCCAGCAGGAGGGGGGGACTCCCCCACACAGATACGCAGTATTTT.